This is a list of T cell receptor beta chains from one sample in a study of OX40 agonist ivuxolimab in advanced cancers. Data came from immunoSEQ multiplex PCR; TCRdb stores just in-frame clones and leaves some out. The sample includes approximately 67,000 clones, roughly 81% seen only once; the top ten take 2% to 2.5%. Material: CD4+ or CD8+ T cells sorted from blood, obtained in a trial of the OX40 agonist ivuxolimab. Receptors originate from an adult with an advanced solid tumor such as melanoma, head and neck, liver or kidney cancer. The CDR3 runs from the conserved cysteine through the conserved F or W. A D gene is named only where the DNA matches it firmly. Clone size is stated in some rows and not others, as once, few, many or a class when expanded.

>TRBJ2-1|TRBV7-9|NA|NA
CASSLSLGWRGFSYNEQFF
TGTGCCAGCAGCTTAAGTCTCGGGTGGCGGGGATTCTCCTACAATGAGCAGTTCTTC
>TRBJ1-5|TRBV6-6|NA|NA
CASRDTTGLSVQPQHF
TGTGCCAGCAGGGATACGACAGGCCTGTCGGTACAGCCCCAGCATTTT
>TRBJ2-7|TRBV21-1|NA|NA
CASRLSLHVLDEQYF
TGTGCCAGCAGGCTCTCGCTACACGTGTTAGACGAGCAGTACTTC
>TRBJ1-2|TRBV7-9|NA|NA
CASSLAPGTHGYTF
TGTGCCAGCAGCTTAGCGCCCGGGACCCATGGCTACACCTTC
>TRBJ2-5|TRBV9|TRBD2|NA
CASSVSGESGQTQYF
TGTGCCAGCAGCGTGAGCGGGGAATCCGGACAGACCCAGTACTTC
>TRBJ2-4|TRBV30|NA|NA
CAWSYMGADKNIQYF
TGTGCCTGGAGTTATATGGGGGCGGACAAAAACATTCAGTACTTC
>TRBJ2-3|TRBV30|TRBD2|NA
CAWSVAGLAGSDTQYF
TGTGCCTGGAGTGTAGCTGGACTAGCGGGTTCAGATACGCAGTATTTT
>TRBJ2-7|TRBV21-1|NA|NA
CASSGSRGRNEQYF
TGTGCCAGCAGCGGTAGCAGGGGAAGGAACGAGCAGTACTTC
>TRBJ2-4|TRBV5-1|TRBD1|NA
CASSPGQGLGNIQYF
TGCGCCAGCAGCCCTGGACAGGGTTTAGGTAACATTCAGTACTTC
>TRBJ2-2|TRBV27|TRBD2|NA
CASSGTSGINGELFF
TGTGCCAGCAGCGGGACTAGCGGGATCAACGGGGAGCTGTTTTTT
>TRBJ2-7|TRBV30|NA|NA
CAWSRGSQSYEQYF
TGTGCCTGGAGTCGTGGCAGTCAGTCCTACGAGCAGTACTTC
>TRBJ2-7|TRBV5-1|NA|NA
CASSLMTSSYEQYF
TGCGCCAGCAGCTTGATGACTAGCTCCTACGAGCAGTACTTC
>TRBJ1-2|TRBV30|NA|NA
CAWSYPLGRGYTF
TGTGCCTGGAGTTACCCGCTAGGGCGAGGCTACACCTTC
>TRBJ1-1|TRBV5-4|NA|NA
CASSPVSQNTEAFF
TGTGCCAGCAGCCCTGTTAGTCAGAACACTGAAGCTTTCTTT
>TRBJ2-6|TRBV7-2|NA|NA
CASSLAGAGANVLTF
TGTGCCAGCAGCTTAGCGGGAGCTGGGGCCAACGTCCTGACTTTC
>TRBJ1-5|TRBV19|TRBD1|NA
CASSIGTVSNQPQHF
TGTGCCAGTAGTATCGGGACAGTTAGCAATCAGCCCCAGCATTTT
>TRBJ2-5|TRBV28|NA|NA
CASSSSQETQYF
TGTGCCAGCAGCTCTAGCCAAGAGACCCAGTACTTC
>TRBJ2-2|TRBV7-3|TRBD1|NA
CASSLGGQGNTGELFF
TGTGCCAGCAGCTTAGGTGGACAGGGGAACACCGGGGAGCTGTTTTTT
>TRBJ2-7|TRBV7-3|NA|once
CASSLDSRDEQYF
TGTGCCAGCAGCTTAGATTCCCGGGACGAGCAGTACTTC
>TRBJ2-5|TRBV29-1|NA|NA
CSVGEETQYF
TGCAGCGTTGGTGAGGAGACCCAGTACTTC
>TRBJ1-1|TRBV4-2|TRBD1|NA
CASSQRATDRGAEAFF
TGTGCCAGCAGCCAGAGAGCAACCGACAGGGGCGCTGAAGCTTTCTTT
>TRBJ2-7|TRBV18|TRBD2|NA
CASSQRTSALYEQYF
TGTGCCAGCTCACAACGGACTAGCGCGCTCTACGAGCAGTACTTC
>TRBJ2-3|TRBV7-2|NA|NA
CASRGDGASTDTQYF
TGTGCCAGCAGAGGGGACGGGGCCAGCACAGATACGCAGTATTTT
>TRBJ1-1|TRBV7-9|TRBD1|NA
CASSPDRGPSAFF
TGTGCCAGCAGCCCGGACAGGGGGCCTTCAGCTTTCTTT
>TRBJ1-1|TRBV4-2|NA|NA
CASSRDRQFGAFF
TGTGCCAGCAGCCGGGATAGACAGTTCGGGGCTTTCTTT
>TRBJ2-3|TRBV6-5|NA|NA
CASSPYRGSDTQYF
TGTGCCAGCAGTCCCTACCGGGGGTCAGATACGCAGTATTTT
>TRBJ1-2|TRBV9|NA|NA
CASSPDSRRGYTF
TGTGCCAGCAGCCCGGACAGCCGGAGGGGCTACACCTTC
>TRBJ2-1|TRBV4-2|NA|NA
CASSLDYNEQFF
TGTGCCAGCAGCCTAGACTACAATGAGCAGTTCTTC
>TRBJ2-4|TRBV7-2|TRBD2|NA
CASTPGGDIQYF
TGTGCCAGCACTCCCGGGGGGGACATTCAGTACTTC
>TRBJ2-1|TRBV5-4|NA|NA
CASTLAPYNEQFF
TGTGCCAGCACCCTGGCCCCCTACAATGAGCAGTTCTTC
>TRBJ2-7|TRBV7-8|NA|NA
CASSLDSRDEQYF
TGTGCCAGCAGCTTAGATTCCCGGGACGAGCAGTACTTC
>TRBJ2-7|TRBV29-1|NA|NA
CSVDSNYEQYF
TGCAGTGTGGACAGCAACTACGAGCAGTACTTC
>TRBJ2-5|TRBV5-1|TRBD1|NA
CASTETGVQETQYF
TGCGCCAGCACCGAGACAGGGGTCCAAGAGACCCAGTACTTC
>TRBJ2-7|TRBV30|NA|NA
CAWSGRDEQYF
TGTGCCTGGAGTGGCCGCGACGAGCAGTACTTC
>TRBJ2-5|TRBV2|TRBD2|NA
CASSERGAGGLGETQYF
TGTGCCAGCAGTGAAAGGGGTGCGGGGGGCCTCGGAGAGACCCAGTACTTC
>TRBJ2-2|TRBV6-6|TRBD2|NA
CASRDFGGGDGELFF
TGTGCCAGCAGAGACTTTGGCGGGGGTGACGGGGAGCTGTTTTTT
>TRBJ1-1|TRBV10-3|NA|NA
CAISESGGMNTEAFF
TGTGCCATCAGTGAGTCAGGGGGTATGAACACTGAAGCTTTCTTT
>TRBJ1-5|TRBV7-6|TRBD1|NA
CASSPQGGNHGQPQHF
TGTGCCAGCAGCCCTCAAGGGGGCAACCATGGGCAGCCCCAGCATTTT
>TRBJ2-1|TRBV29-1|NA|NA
CSVFPPGVRKGNEQFF
TGCAGCGTTTTTCCCCCCGGCGTCCGTAAAGGTAATGAGCAGTTCTTC
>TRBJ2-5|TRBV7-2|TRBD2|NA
CASSLNVLAGGPDQETQYF
TGTGCCAGCAGCTTAAATGTACTAGCGGGGGGGCCAGACCAAGAGACCCAGTACTTC
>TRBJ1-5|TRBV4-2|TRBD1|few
CASSQDYGQGGQPQHF
TGTGCCAGCAGCCAAGATTATGGACAGGGGGGGCAGCCCCAGCATTTT
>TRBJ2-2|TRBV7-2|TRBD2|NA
CASSFASGRVNTGELFF
TGTGCCAGCAGCTTTGCTAGCGGTAGGGTCAACACCGGGGAGCTGTTTTTT
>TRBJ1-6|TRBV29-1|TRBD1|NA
CSVGDRSDSPLHF
TGCAGCGTAGGGGACAGGAGCGATTCACCCCTCCACTTT
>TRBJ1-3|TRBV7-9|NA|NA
CASSFSGNTIYF
TGTGCCAGCAGCTTCTCTGGAAACACCATATATTTT
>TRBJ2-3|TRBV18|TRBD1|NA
CASSRTFGQGNTDTQYF
TGTGCCAGCTCACGGACCTTCGGACAGGGGAACACAGATACGCAGTATTTT
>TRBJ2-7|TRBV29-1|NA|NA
CSVQTDYEQYF
TGCAGCGTCCAGACAGACTACGAGCAGTACTTC
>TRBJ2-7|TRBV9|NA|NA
CASSVVIYEQYF
TGTGCCAGCAGCGTAGTTATCTACGAGCAGTACTTC
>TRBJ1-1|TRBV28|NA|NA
CASTSEPGTRAREF
TGTGCCAGCACCTCGGAACCGGGGACCAGGGCTAGGGAGTTT
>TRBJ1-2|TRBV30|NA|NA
CAWSASRDYGYTF
TGTGCCTGGAGTGCTTCCAGGGACTATGGCTACACCTTC
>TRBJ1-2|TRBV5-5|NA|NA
CASSFGTSNYGYTF
TGTGCCAGCAGCTTCGGCACATCTAACTATGGCTACACCTTC
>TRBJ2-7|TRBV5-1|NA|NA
CASSLDGRPEQYF
TGCGCCAGCAGCTTGGATGGGAGACCCGAGCAGTACTTC
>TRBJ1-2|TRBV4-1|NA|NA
CASSHPGGPSGGYTF
TGCGCCAGCAGCCACCCGGGCGGGCCCTCCGGGGGCTACACCTTC